One and the same sample provided the 9 T cell receptor beta chains below, sequenced in a study of post-analysis software for immune sequencing data. Broader study findings: Patients carried roughly five TRBV segments more frequently than controls did, and TRBV5-6, TRBV5-1 and TRBV20-1 were among them.

These receptors have no known antigen. Unique molecular identifiers were built into the TCR beta cDNA libraries. Each CDR3 protein gets one entry after TCRdb re-called the PCR reads with MiXCR. The sample contains hundreds of thousands of distinct CDR3 sequences, about 60% of which appear only once. Sequenced material: blood. The receptors here all came from a girl aged 2-10 years with multiple sclerosis.

The chain uses TRBV11-2 and TRBJ2-4, with 8 bases fitting TRBD2. Per the germline V gene, CDR1 is SGHAT and CDR2 is FQNNGV. CDR3 size: 13 residues. V was clipped by 5 bases and J by 13 bases; unmatched bases: 10. The DNA of the CDR3 is TGTGCCAGCAGCCGGAAAACTAGCGGTGAGCAGTACTTC. It yields the protein CASSRKTSGEQYF. The whole variable domain, remainder taken from reference TRBV11-2 and TRBJ2-4, is EAGVAQSPRYKIIEKRQSVAFWCNPISGHATLYWYQQILGQGPKLLIQFQNNGVVDDSQLPKDRFSAERLKGVDSTLKIQPAKLEDSAVYLCASSRKTSGEQYFGAGTRLSVL.

There are a few counts of this clonotype. V gene TRBV20-1 combines with J gene TRBJ1-2; D may be TRBD1 (6 bases). The V gene lost 3 bases and the J gene lost 8 bases, with 16 bases spanning the gap. Germline assignment: CDR1 DFQATT and CDR2 SNEGSKA (reference sequence). The CDR3 covers 13 residues. The CDR3 DNA reads as TGCAGTGCTAGTTACCGGACAGCCGGGGGCTACACCTTC. It encodes CSASYRTAGGYTF.

The V gene is TRBV29-1, the J gene TRBJ2-6; D might be TRBD1 or TRBD2, each matching 5 bases. This CDR3 has 13 amino acids. Germline CDR1 reads SQVTM; CDR2 reads ANQGSEA. Trimming took off 4 bases at V and 4 bases at J, with 8 bases between the two ends. The CDR3 DNA follows: TGCAGCGTTGCCGGGACGGGGGCCAACGTCCTGACTTTC. Amino acid sequence: CSVAGTGANVLTF.

This chain links TRBV12-3 or TRBV12-4 with TRBJ1-2; TRBD1 aligns across 7 bases. CDR3 length: 12 residues. Germline trimming cut 6 bases from V and 8 bases from J; bases unmatched to any gene: 6. The CDR3 sequence: CASSLRGEGYTF. The CDR3 nucleotides read TGTGCCAGCAGCCTCAGGGGGGAAGGCTACACCTTC.

The J gene is TRBJ1-5, the V gene TRBV20-1, with 9 bases lining up with TRBD1. Unmatched junction bases numbered 10, after V lost 6 bases and J lost 7 bases. Per germline, CDR1 DFQATT and CDR2 SNEGSKA (reference sequence). This CDR3 spans 14 amino acids. The CDR3 loop reads CSAPGTGIGQPQHF. The DNA for the CDR3 is TGCAGTGCCCCCGGGACAGGGATCGGGCAGCCCCAGCATTTT.

The chain has TRBV20-1 and TRBJ2-1; 7 bases are shared with TRBD2. This CDR3 region has 16 residues. CDR1 is DFQATT, CDR2 SNEGSKA, per germline (reference sequence). J gave up 4 bases and V 4 bases, and 13 bases lay outside the gene matches. CDR3 in amino acids: CSANLLASGHYNEQFF. CDR3 nucleotide sequence: TGCAGTGCTAACCTTTTGGCTAGCGGTCATTACAATGAGCAGTTCTTC.

This clonotype has a single count. The chain combines TRBV30 with TRBJ1-5, with D unclear. Germline CDR1 and CDR2: GTSNPN and SVGIG (reference sequence). Trimming left V 0 bases short and J 5 bases short, with 8 bases between. CDR3 length: 13 residues. The CDR3 nucleotides read TGTGCCTGGAGTGTTGCTGAGGATCAGCCCCAGCATTTT. Its protein is CAWSVAEDQPQHF.

The chain couples TRBV7-2 to TRBJ1-5; 8 bases map to TRBD1. The germline V gene has CDR1 SGHTA and CDR2 FQGNSA. V trimming: 7 bases; J trimming: 6 bases; junction bases outside the gene matches: 8. The CDR3 length is 14 residues. As DNA, the CDR3 is TGTGCCAGCACCGAAACGACAGGGGTTCAGCCCCAGCATTTT. This translates into CASTETTGVQPQHF.

The chain joins TRBV12-3 or TRBV12-4 to TRBJ2-3, with D perhaps assigned TRBD1 or TRBD2 (5 bases each). The CDR3 is 11 amino acids. The V and J ends lost 8 bases and 8 bases respectively, with 11 bases between them. Written as DNA, the CDR3 is TGTGCCAGCTCGAAGAGGGGTACGCAGTATTTT. It is translated as CASSKRGTQYF.